These 24 T cell receptor beta chains came from one sample sequenced in a study of lymphopenia after photon versus proton radiotherapy. TCRdb's table, derived via immunoSEQ multiplex PCR, lists solely in-frame clones and lacks some. The sample contains around 42,000 clones, over 75% of which appear only once. The starting material was peripheral blood, obtained from a patient treated with photon-based radiotherapy. The receptors derive from a man between 35 and 55 years old with gastric cancer.

The CDR3 region has the DNA TGTGCCAGCAGCTTACGGACTAGCGGGTACAATGAGCAGTTCTTC. Its protein product is CASSLRTSGYNEQFF. The chain combines TRBV7-9 with TRBJ2-1; 11 positions agree with TRBD2. CDR1 and CDR2 from the germline V gene are SEHNR and FQNEAQ (reference sequence). Losses at the gene ends were 2 bases for V and 4 bases for J; bases not matched to a gene: 1. This CDR3 comprises 15 residues.

The chain is built from TRBV6-5 and TRBJ2-3, with D unclear. The germline gives CDR1 MNHEY, CDR2 SVGAGI. V was cut by 4 bases and J by 0 bases, with 11 bases left in between. The length of the CDR3 is 15 residues. CDR3 nucleotide sequence: TGTGCCAGCAGTTCGCCCAGTTATAGCACAGATACGCAGTATTTT. As protein: CASSSPSYSTDTQYF.

The CDR3 nucleotides are TGCGCCAGCAGCCACCGGGTAGGGTCCCACACCGGGGAGCTGTTTTTT. Protein product: CASSHRVGSHTGELFF. This chain uses TRBV4-1 with TRBJ2-2, with no clear D. Trimming removed 3 bases at V and 3 bases at J, with 14 bases between. This CDR3 is built from 16 residues. CDR1 is MGHRA, CDR2 YSYEKL, per germline.

This clone was observed a few times. The rearrangement uses TRBV10-1 and TRBJ2-7; D uncertain. From germline, CDR1 is WNHNN and CDR2 SYGVQD (reference sequence). V lost 4 bases to trimming and J lost 1 base, with 2 bases between them. The CDR3 has 11 residues. The CDR3 nucleotides read TGCGCCAGCAGTGGATCCTACGAGCAGTACTTC. Its translation: CASSGSYEQYF.

The J gene is TRBJ1-1, the V gene TRBV5-1, with D unclear. Per germline, CDR1 SGHRS and CDR2 YFSETQ. Trimming took off 0 bases at V and 3 bases at J, with 9 bases between the two ends. This CDR3 is built from 14 residues. Here the CDR3 reads CASSLAKRDTEAFF. CDR3 DNA sequence: TGCGCCAGCAGCTTGGCCAAGCGGGACACTGAAGCTTTCTTT.

The genes are TRBV4-3 and TRBJ2-1; TRBD2 might be the D (8 bases). The CDR3 sequence is 16 residues long. Trimming stripped 3 bases from V and 6 bases from J, with 18 bases between. Per the germline V gene, CDR1 is LGHNA and CDR2 is YSLEER. The CDR3 loop reads CASSHGGDSAPNEQFF. The DNA for the CDR3 is TGCGCCAGCAGCCACGGGGGGGACAGTGCCCCCAATGAGCAGTTCTTC.

The gene calls are TRBV5-1 and TRBJ1-4; 7 bases line up with TRBD1. The CDR3 consists of 15 residues. With V trimmed by 4 bases and J by 2 bases, 5 bases remained unmatched. Germline lookup yields CDR1 SGHRS and CDR2 YFSETQ. This CDR3 reads CASSRTGVTNEKLFF. The DNA of the CDR3 is TGCGCCAGCAGCCGCACAGGGGTTACTAATGAAAAACTGTTTTTT.

The rearrangement links TRBV6-5 to TRBJ1-1; D is unresolved. This CDR3 is 16 amino acids long. In germline, CDR1 is MNHEY, CDR2 SVGAGI. The V gene lost 1 base and the J gene lost 1 base, with 13 bases spanning the gap. CDR3 in amino acids: CASSYWGRRANTEAFF. The CDR3 DNA sequence: TGTGCCAGCAGTTACTGGGGTCGGAGGGCGAACACTGAAGCTTTCTTT.

V gene TRBV6-1 combines with J gene TRBJ2-2; possible D gene TRBD1, 5 bases. Germline V gene sequence: CDR1 MNHNS, CDR2 SASEGT. This CDR3 comprises 14 residues. V was shortened by 7 bases and J by 6 bases, with 15 bases between the two germline ends. CDR3 region: CASTLRGRSGELFF. Written as DNA, the CDR3 is TGTGCCAGCACTTTAAGGGGAAGGTCCGGGGAGCTGTTTTTT.

The chain links TRBV7-5 to TRBJ2-7; TRBD1 is the table's D call and was not checked against the DNA. TRBV7-5 is described as a pseudogene. The CDR3 extends over 18 amino acids. This CDR3 reads CARSTRDRSFCTSYEQYF. CDR3 DNA: TGTGCCAGAAGCACGCGGGACAGGAGTTTCTGTACGTCCTACGAGCAGTACTTC.

This clone was recorded once. The chain recombines TRBV11-1 with TRBJ2-2; D is unclear. Germline-derived CDR1 and CDR2 are SGHAT and FQDESV (reference sequence). The CDR3 consists of 12 residues. Trimming shortened V by 3 bases and J by 4 bases, and 3 bases separated the two germline ends. The CDR3 DNA sequence: TGTGCCAGCAGCTTCGCCACCGGGGAGCTGTTTTTT. Its translation: CASSFATGELFF.

A note on this clone: A junction end diverges from the germline sequence, so it may reflect a read error. The chain couples TRBV7-7 to TRBJ2-1; D remains ambiguous. The CDR3 contains 13 residues. Germline V gene sequence: CDR1 SSHAT, CDR2 FNYEAQ (reference sequence). CDR3 DNA sequence: TGTGCTAGCAGCCCCCAGCGCTACAATGAGCAGTTCTTC. It translates to CASSPQRYNEQFF.

This clone showed up just once. This chain links TRBV7-8 with TRBJ2-3; D remains unclear. Trimming removed 4 bases at V and 1 base at J, with 9 bases between. CDR1 SGHVS and CDR2 FQNEAQ come from the germline V gene. CDR3 length equals 14 residues. Written as DNA, the CDR3 is TGTGCCAGCAGCTCCGAGGCGGGCACAGATACGCAGTATTTT. Translating gives CASSSEAGTDTQYF.

This sequence joins TRBV7-3 and TRBJ2-3; D is uncertain. The germline V and J ends were trimmed by 2 bases and 2 bases, with 5 bases remaining between them. The germline CDR1 and CDR2 sequences are SGHTA and FQGTGA. The CDR3 loop spans 13 amino acids. The CDR3 reads CASSLPATDTQYF. CDR3 bases: TGTGCCAGCAGCTTACCAGCCACAGATACGCAGTATTTT.

This clone was counted once. V and J are TRBV11-3 and TRBJ2-7, with a weak D call TRBD2 (5 bases). The CDR3 loop spans 13 amino acids. In germline, CDR1 is SGHNT, CDR2 YENEEA. V was cut by 4 bases and J by 6 bases, with 13 bases left in between. DNA for the CDR3: TGTGCCAGCAGCTCCCGGACCGAGGGCGAGCAGTACTTC. This sequence encodes CASSSRTEGEQYF. The full variable domain, rest sourced from reference TRBV11-3 and TRBJ2-7, is EAGVVQSPRYKIIEKKQPVAFWCNPISGHNTLYWYLQNLGQGPELLIRYENEEAVDDSQLPKDRFSAERLKGVDSTLKIQPAELGDSAVYLCASSSRTEGEQYFGPGTRLTVT.

The chain joins TRBV5-4 to TRBJ2-1; 14 bases line up with TRBD2. V dropped 0 bases and J dropped 8; count of bases not matched to a gene: 7. The CDR3 loop spans 17 amino acids. Germline V gene lookup returns CDR1 SGHNT and CDR2 YYREEE (reference sequence). This CDR3 is CASSLGLAGGQADEQFF. The CDR3, as DNA: TGTGCCAGCAGCTTGGGACTAGCGGGGGGGCAGGCGGATGAGCAGTTCTTC.

The CDR3 bases are TGTGCCAGCAGACACATTAGGGAGGCCAAAAACATTCAGTACTTC. This encodes CASRHIREAKNIQYF. The chain is built from TRBV11-2 and TRBJ2-4, with a tentative D call TRBD2 (5 bases). This CDR3 region has 15 residues. Germline assignment: CDR1 SGHAT and CDR2 FQNNGV. V was pared by 6 bases and J by 1 base, with 13 bases between. The entire variable domain, with the rest obtained from reference TRBV11-2 and TRBJ2-4, is as follows: EAGVAQSPRYKIIEKRQSVAFWCNPISGHATLYWYQQILGQGPKLLIQFQNNGVVDDSQLPKDRFSAERLKGVDSTLKIQPAKLEDSAVYLCASRHIREAKNIQYFGAGTRLSVL.

This clone was detected only a few times. The sample has other DNA sequences that encode this CDR3 too. V and J are TRBV18 and TRBJ1-1; D ambiguous. The CDR3 is 13 amino acids. V dropped 3 bases and J dropped 0 bases, with 5 bases sitting between them. Per germline, CDR1 KGHSH and CDR2 LQKENI. The CDR3 is CASSPTLNTEAFF. In DNA form, the CDR3 reads TGTGCCAGCTCACCTACTCTGAACACTGAAGCTTTCTTT.

This clone was detected only a few times. The chain couples TRBV25-1 to TRBJ1-2; no definite D call. The CDR3 spans 10 residues. Germline V lookup: CDR1 MGHDK, CDR2 SYGVNS. The germline V and J ends were trimmed by 10 bases and 10 bases, with 13 bases remaining between them. The CDR3: CATFQRDYTF. The CDR3 DNA follows: TGTGCCACCTTTCAAAGGGACTACACCTTC.

J is TRBJ1-1 and V is TRBV5-1; tentative D call: TRBD1 (6 bases). This CDR3 has 15 amino acids. V gave up 4 bases and J gave up 5 bases, with 18 bases separating them. CDR1 SGHRS and CDR2 YFSETQ come from the germline V gene. The CDR3 nucleotides are TGCGCCAGCAGCCTTCCCGACAGGCGGGGGACTGAAGCTTTCTTT. Its translation is CASSLPDRRGTEAFF.

J is TRBJ1-5 and V is TRBV5-6, with no clear D. This CDR3 comprises 17 residues. With 0 bases removed from V and 0 bases from J, the gap between germline ends came to 13 bases. Looked up from germline, CDR1 is SGHDT and CDR2 is YYEEEE. CDR3 DNA: TGTGCCAGCAGCTTGGGGGGAGGGCCCTATAGCAATCAGCCCCAGCATTTT. The encoded protein is CASSLGGGPYSNQPQHF.

The chain employs TRBV30 and TRBJ1-1; TRBD1 is a possible D gene (5 bases). Germline CDR1 and CDR2: GTSNPN and SVGIG (reference sequence). This CDR3 has 13 amino acids. Trimming removed 1 base at V and 11 bases at J, with 17 bases between. The DNA of the CDR3 is TGTGCCTGGAGTGGAGCTCCGCAGGGTGGGGCTTTCTTT. Translating gives CAWSGAPQGGAFF.

The chain has TRBV6-1 and TRBJ2-7; D remains ambiguous. Trimming removed 8 bases at V and 6 bases at J, with 8 bases between. The CDR3 has 10 residues. The germline gives CDR1 MNHNS, CDR2 SASEGT. The DNA for the CDR3 is TGTGCCAGCTCGTCCGGCGAGCAGTACTTC. Translated, it gives CASSSGEQYF.

A few counts support this clone. The J gene is TRBJ1-4, the V gene TRBV4-2; D unclear. The V end was cut by 4 bases, the J end by 1 base, with 16 bases between. In germline, CDR1 is LGHNA, CDR2 YNFKEQ. The CDR3 covers 17 residues. Here the CDR3 DNA reads TGTGCCAGCAGCCCCTGGGTCGGGGATGGAACTAATGAAAAACTGTTTTTT. Amino acids: CASSPWVGDGTNEKLFF.